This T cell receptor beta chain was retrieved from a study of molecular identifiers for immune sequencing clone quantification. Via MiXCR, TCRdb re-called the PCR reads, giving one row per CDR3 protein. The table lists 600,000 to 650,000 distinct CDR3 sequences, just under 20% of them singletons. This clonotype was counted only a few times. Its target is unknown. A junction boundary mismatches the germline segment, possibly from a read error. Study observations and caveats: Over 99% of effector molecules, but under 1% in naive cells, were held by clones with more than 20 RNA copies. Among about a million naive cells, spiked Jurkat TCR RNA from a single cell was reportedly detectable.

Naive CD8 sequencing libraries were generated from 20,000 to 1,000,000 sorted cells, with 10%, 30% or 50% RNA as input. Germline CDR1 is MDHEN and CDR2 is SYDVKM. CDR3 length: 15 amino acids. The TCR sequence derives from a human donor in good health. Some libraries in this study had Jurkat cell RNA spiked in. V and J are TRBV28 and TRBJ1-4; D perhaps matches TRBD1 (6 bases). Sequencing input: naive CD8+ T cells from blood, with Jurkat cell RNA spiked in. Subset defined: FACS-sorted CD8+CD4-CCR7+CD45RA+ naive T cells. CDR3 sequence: CASSFRGQLNGKLFF. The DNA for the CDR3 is TGTGCCAGCAGTTTCAGAGGACAGCTGAATGGAAAACTGTTTTTT.